The 27 T cell receptor beta chains given below trace back to one sample, sequenced in a study of blood T cells in healthy people across ages. Primed by a sample-barcoded 5' primer and a J-beta primer mix, a second PCR proceeded for 7 to 11 cycles. TCRdb passed the 5' RACE reads through MiXCR, listing each CDR3 protein once. The sample contains around 1,800,000 distinct CDR3 sequences, about two fifths of which appear only once. What was sequenced was blood. The source of these receptors is a human donor in good health.

The table lists this clonotype with a few counts. The rearrangement links TRBV6-2 or TRBV6-3 to TRBJ2-3, with 9 bases that match TRBD2. The CDR3 is 15 residues long. Germline CDR1 and CDR2: MNHEY and SVGEGT. Unmatched junction bases numbered 6, after V lost 6 bases and J lost 2 bases. The CDR3 is CASRLAGGATDTQYF. The CDR3 DNA reads TGTGCCAGCAGACTGGCGGGGGGGGCCACAGATACGCAGTATTTT.

The genes are TRBV7-3 and TRBJ2-7; D is uncertain. Germline lookup yields CDR1 SGHTA and CDR2 FQGTGA. Trimming removed 2 bases from V and 5 bases from J, with 10 bases in between. This CDR3 has 13 amino acids. The CDR3 DNA reads TGTGCCAGCAGCTTATATGCCGGTGACGAGCAGTACTTC. Protein product: CASSLYAGDEQYF.

This CDR3 reads CASSLDNFYEQYF. CDR3 DNA sequence: TGTGCCAGCAGCTTGGACAACTTCTACGAGCAGTACTTC. V and J are TRBV11-2 and TRBJ2-7; possible D gene TRBD1, 5 bases. The CDR3 runs to 13 residues. V dropped 3 bases and J dropped 3 bases, with 9 bases sitting between them. Germline CDR1 reads SGHAT; CDR2 reads FQNNGV.

This clonotype appeared a single time. This clone may be a read error of a much larger clone one base away. The CDR3 loop is CASSQEPSYGYTF. The CDR3 DNA reads as TGTGCCAGCAGCCAAGAACCCAGCTATGGCTACACCTTC. The J gene is TRBJ1-2, the V gene TRBV14; D gene ambiguous. The CDR3 is 13 amino acids. Trimming cost V 0 bases and J 4 bases, with 6 bases left between them. The germline gives CDR1 SGHDN, CDR2 FVKESK. Full variable domain (remainder filled in from reference TRBV14 and TRBJ1-2): EAGVTQFPSHSVIEKGQTVTLRCDPISGHDNLYWYRRVMGKEIKFLLHFVKESKQDESGMPNNRFLAERTGGTYSTLKVQPAELEDSGVYFCASSQEPSYGYTFGSGTRLTVV.

In DNA form, the CDR3 reads TGCAGCGCTCCTTTTTGGGGGATTCCAATGGGCCACGAGCAGTACTTC. Translating it yields CSAPFWGIPMGHEQYF. The V and J genes are TRBV29-1 and TRBJ2-4; tentatively, D is TRBD1 or TRBD2 (5 bases each). The J call may be incorrect, as the DNA end agrees better with TRBJ2-7. CDR1 and CDR2 from the germline V gene are SQVTM and ANQGSEA. This CDR3 region has 16 residues.

This clonotype showed up just a few times. V gene TRBV11-2 combines with J gene TRBJ2-5; 9 nucleotides align to TRBD1. Germline V gene lookup returns CDR1 SGHAT and CDR2 FQNNGV. V shed 5 bases, J shed 5 bases, and the junction held 18 bases outside the gene matches. The CDR3 has 18 amino acids. CDR3 DNA: TGTGCCAGCAGCCCTAGGGGGGGACAGGGCCCCCAAAGGGAGACCCAGTACTTC. This gives the protein CASSPRGGQGPQRETQYF.

The sample holds many counts of this clonotype. The chain has TRBV27 and TRBJ2-5, with D possibly TRBD1 on 5 matching bases. The CDR3 totals 15 residues. The V end was cut by 4 bases, the J end by 5 bases, with 17 bases between. Germline assignment: CDR1 MNHEY and CDR2 SMNVEV (reference sequence). The DNA of the CDR3 is TGTGCCAGCAGTTGGTCAGGGTCTGACGGGGAGACCCAGTACTTC. Amino acids: CASSWSGSDGETQYF.

This chain joins TRBV3-1 and TRBJ2-1; D is ambiguous. This CDR3 has 16 amino acids. V dropped 0 bases and J dropped 0 bases, with 9 bases sitting between them. Germline assignment: CDR1 LGHDT and CDR2 YNNKEL (reference sequence). CDR3 sequence reads: CASSQDLRHSYNEQFF. DNA for the CDR3: TGTGCCAGCAGCCAAGATTTGCGCCACTCCTACAATGAGCAGTTCTTC.

The V gene is TRBV7-2, the J gene TRBJ2-5; a weak D match, TRBD2 (6 bases). CDR3 size: 15 residues. In germline, CDR1 is SGHTA, CDR2 FQGNSA. With 2 bases removed from V and 5 bases from J, the gap between germline ends came to 15 bases. The CDR3, as DNA: TGTGCCAGCAGCTTACCGGGGGTGGTTTGGGAGACCCAGTACTTC. This gives the protein CASSLPGVVWETQYF.

The chain joins TRBV20-1 to TRBJ2-3, with D uncertain. V was trimmed by 4 bases and J by 0 bases, leaving 8 bases between them. CDR3 length: 13 residues. Germline V gene lookup returns CDR1 DFQATT and CDR2 SNEGSKA (reference sequence). The CDR3 is CSAITSSTDTQYF. The CDR3 DNA follows: TGCAGTGCTATTACTTCTAGCACAGATACGCAGTATTTT.

The chain employs TRBV20-1 and TRBJ2-5; 9 bases align to TRBD1. With V trimmed by 6 bases and J by 13 bases, 21 bases remained unmatched. The CDR3 runs 15 residues. CDR1 and CDR2 from the germline V gene are DFQATT and SNEGSKA (reference sequence). For the CDR3, the DNA is TGCAGTGCGCGGGCGATAGGGACAGGGCGCGACGAGCGGTACTTC. Translating gives CSARAIGTGRDERYF.

This clonotype has only a few counts. J is TRBJ2-2 and V is TRBV5-5; 10 bases are a match to TRBD1. This CDR3 has 16 residues. The V gene's germline CDR1 is SGHKS and CDR2 YYEKEE (reference sequence). Unmatched junction bases numbered 9, after V lost 7 bases and J lost 3 bases. The CDR3 sequence: CASARRTGGDTGELFF. CDR3 coding DNA: TGTGCCAGCGCCCGACGGACAGGGGGGGACACCGGGGAGCTGTTTTTT.

In this sample, this clonotype turned up a few times. This chain links TRBV29-1 with TRBJ2-7; D call uncertain. Looked up from germline, CDR1 is SQVTM and CDR2 is ANQGSEA. Trimming left V 4 bases short and J 5 bases short, with 15 bases between. This CDR3 is 13 amino acids long. The CDR3 DNA is TGCAGCGTTGCCGCCGGGTCTGGCCACGAGCAGTACTTC. Translated: CSVAAGSGHEQYF.

This clonotype was detected only once. V and J are TRBV15 and TRBJ2-3; D is unresolved. This CDR3 has 11 residues. V lost 5 bases and J 5 bases, leaving 5 bases between the germline ends. CDR1 and CDR2 (germline): LNHNV, YYDKDF (reference sequence). The CDR3 sequence: CATSERDTQYF. Written as DNA, the CDR3 is TGTGCCACCAGCGAGAGAGATACGCAGTATTTT. The full variable domain, with the rest looked up from reference TRBV15 and TRBJ2-3, is DAMVIQNPRYQVTQFGKPVTLSCSQTLNHNVMYWYQQKSSQAPKLLFHYYDKDFNNEADTPDNFQSRRPNTSFCFLDIRSPGLGDTAMYLCATSERDTQYFGPGTRLTVL.

The gene calls are TRBV15 and TRBJ1-2; D is perhaps TRBD1 (6 bases). Between the trimmed V and J ends, which lost 7 bases and 2 bases, there was a span of 17 bases. The CDR3 extends over 15 amino acids. The germline V gene has CDR1 LNHNV and CDR2 YYDKDF (reference sequence). The CDR3 DNA is TGTGCCACCAACCCGGGCAGGGGAAACAACTATGGCTACACCTTC. This encodes CATNPGRGNNYGYTF.

This clonotype was observed a few times. The chain joins TRBV28 to TRBJ2-7, with D perhaps TRBD2 (5 bases). The CDR3 sequence is 15 residues long. Trimming pared 2 bases from V and 0 bases from J, leaving 11 bases between. Germline lookup yields CDR1 MDHEN and CDR2 SYDVKM. The CDR3 loop is CASSLTGIISYEQYF. The CDR3, as DNA: TGTGCCAGCAGTTTAACGGGGATAATCTCCTACGAGCAGTACTTC.

This clonotype was found a few times. The chain has TRBV5-1 and TRBJ2-3; D gene uncertain. V lost 1 base and J lost 1, with 10 bases in between. In germline, CDR1 is SGHRS, CDR2 YFSETQ. The CDR3 sequence is 15 residues long. As DNA, the CDR3 is TGCGCCAGCAGCTTGAGTAGCCCCGGCACAGATACGCAGTATTTT. Protein product: CASSLSSPGTDTQYF.

This clonotype was counted ten times or more. This rearrangement joins TRBV9 to TRBJ2-3, with 7 bases lining up with TRBD2. The CDR3 runs 16 residues. Per germline, CDR1 SGDLS and CDR2 YYNGEE. V lost 5 bases, J lost 4 bases, and 13 bases stayed unmatched. The CDR3 is CASSSKSGRESDTQYF. For the CDR3, the DNA is TGTGCCAGCAGTTCCAAATCTGGGCGGGAGTCAGATACGCAGTATTTT.

The chain joins TRBV6-2 or TRBV6-3 to TRBJ1-3; D not resolved. From germline, CDR1 is MNHEY and CDR2 SVGEGT. The ends were cut back, 7 bases at V and 0 bases at J, with 13 bases in the middle. This CDR3 has 15 residues. CDR3: CASTRPGISGNTIYF. CDR3 coding DNA: TGTGCCAGCACCCGACCGGGGATCTCTGGAAACACCATATATTTT.

V is TRBV12-3 or TRBV12-4 and J is TRBJ2-1; D gene unclear. This CDR3 spans 13 amino acids. Trimming took 1 base from V and 6 from J, leaving 7 bases between them. The CDR3 bases are TGTGCCAGCAGTTTAGTGTGGATCAATGAGCAGTTCTTC. Translated: CASSLVWINEQFF.

This clonotype was counted a single time. The chain links TRBV27 to TRBJ2-3; no firm D call. The length of the CDR3 is 14 residues. Germline-derived CDR1 and CDR2 are MNHEY and SMNVEV (reference sequence). V was clipped by 7 bases and J by 2 bases, with 13 bases between them. The CDR3 DNA sequence: TGTGCCAGCATATCCAGCGATGACACAGATACGCAGTATTTT. It is translated as CASISSDDTDTQYF.

The chain links TRBV10-3 to TRBJ1-1; 8 bases match TRBD1. Germline CDR1 reads ENHRY; CDR2 reads SYGVKD. Unmatched junction bases numbered 3, after V lost 9 bases and J lost 0 bases. This CDR3 is built from 13 residues. The CDR3 here is CAINRGMNTEAFF. CDR3 nucleotides: TGTGCCATTAACAGGGGGATGAACACTGAAGCTTTCTTT.

This chain connects TRBV28 to TRBJ2-1; D might be TRBD2 (7 bases). Germline V CDR1 and CDR2: MDHEN, SYDVKM. V lost 11 bases, J lost 0 bases, and 20 bases lay in between. The CDR3 consists of 16 residues. In DNA, the CDR3 is TGTGCCTCCAAGGGGGGGGGCCACAGCTCCTACAATGAGCAGTTCTTC. Translating it yields CASKGGGHSSYNEQFF.

This clonotype appeared once. The CDR3 here is CASSLVGWGSYNEQFF. The CDR3 DNA reads TGTGCCAGCAGCTTAGTGGGCTGGGGGTCCTACAATGAGCAGTTCTTC. V usage is TRBV7-6 and J usage is TRBJ2-1; D possibly uses TRBD1 or TRBD2 (5 bases each). The ends were cut back, 1 base at V and 1 base at J, with 11 bases in the middle. CDR3 length: 16 amino acids. Germline CDR1 SGHVS, CDR2 FNYEAQ.

This clonotype has a handful of counts. The V gene is TRBV7-8, the J gene TRBJ2-3; 8 positions agree with TRBD1. Trimming took 5 bases from V and 6 from J; bases not matched to a gene: 7. This CDR3 is built from 14 residues. Germline lookup yields CDR1 SGHVS and CDR2 FQNEAQ. This chain's CDR3 is CASSPWDRPDTQYF. The CDR3 region has the DNA TGTGCCAGCAGCCCATGGGACAGGCCCGATACGCAGTATTTT.

V usage is TRBV7-9 and J usage is TRBJ1-6, with 7 bases aligning to TRBD1. The CDR3 spans 11 residues. Looked up from germline, CDR1 is SEHNR and CDR2 is FQNEAQ (reference sequence). Trimming took 4 bases from V and 15 from J; bases not matched to a gene: 3. The CDR3 sequence is CASSSGQILHF. The CDR3, as DNA: TGTGCCAGCAGCTCGGGACAGATCCTCCACTTT.

The chain employs TRBV6-2 or TRBV6-3 and TRBJ2-6; the match to TRBD1 covers 9 bases. CDR3 length equals 16 residues. The J segment lost 2 bases and the V segment lost 2 bases, leaving 1 base of the junction unmatched. CDR1 and CDR2 from the germline V gene are MNHEY and SVGEGT. The CDR3 loop reads CASSYGTGTGANVLTF. CDR3 sequence (DNA): TGTGCCAGCAGTTACGGGACAGGGACTGGGGCCAACGTCCTGACTTTC.